This entry describes one T cell receptor beta chain. Antigen: not known. The data derive from a study of post-analysis software for immune sequencing data. Turning to the study itself: Relapsing-remitting, secondary progressive and progressive-relapsing forms of multiple sclerosis all featured among disease courses.

Germline V gene sequence: CDR1 MNHEY, CDR2 SVGAGI. Trimming shortened V by 4 bases and J by 1 base, and 28 bases separated the two germline ends. CDR3 length: 20 amino acids. Every TCR beta cDNA library bore unique molecular identifiers. TCRdb reprocessed the PCR reads via MiXCR and lists one record per CDR3 protein. Among some 700,000 distinct CDR3 sequences listed, approximately 60% were seen once. Study conclusions and caveats: Same-batch preparations were strongly co-clustered by F measure. In patients, about five TRBV segments were more frequent than in controls, with TRBV5-6, TRBV5-1 and TRBV20-1 among them.

V gene TRBV6-5 combines with J gene TRBJ2-5, with D possibly called TRBD1 or TRBD2 (6 bases each). Sequenced material: blood. This receptor was obtained from a girl aged 2-10 years with multiple sclerosis. The CDR3 region has the DNA TGTGCCAGCAGTTCCTCTGGAACCGGGACACAATACGGGGGCCAAGAGACCCAGTACTTC. Translation: CASSSSGTGTQYGGQETQYF.